This entry lists 9 T cell receptor beta chains sequenced from one sample in a study of T cells in Graves' hyperthyroidism and ophthalmopathy. Amplification of TCR beta CDR3 regions was performed using RNA transcripts as template. First-round RT-PCR of the TCR CDR3 relied on the HTBI primer set. TCRdb re-called the multiplex PCR reads through MiXCR, storing one row per CDR3 protein. The sample carries approximately 630,000 distinct CDR3 sequences, 15% to 20% recorded once. The source material was blood. The source of these receptors is a woman aged 25-40 years with Graves' hyperthyroidism.

Points on this clonotype: A much bigger clone sits one base away, suggesting this may be a read error. This chain joins TRBV11-3 and TRBJ2-5; TRBD2 aligns across 7 bases. The length of the CDR3 is 14 residues. The V segment lost 1 base and the J segment 9 bases; nucleotides outside the gene matches: 8. The germline V gene encodes CDR1 SGHNT and CDR2 YENEEA. In nucleotides, the CDR3 is TGTGCCAGCAGCTTAGGGGCGGGAGTTGAGGCCCAGTACTTC. Protein: CASSLGAGVEAQYF.

About this clonotype: A much more abundant neighbour one base away suggests this may be a read error. This chain joins TRBV6-9 and TRBJ2-1; either TRBD1 or TRBD2 may supply D (5 bases each). This CDR3 comprises 13 residues. Trimming removed 4 bases from V and 8 bases from J, with 12 bases in between. CDR1 is MNHGY and CDR2 is SVAAGI in the germline V gene. The CDR3 DNA is TGTGCCAGCAGTTTACTAGACAGCCATGAGCAGTTCTTC. Residues: CASSLLDSHEQFF.

The genes are TRBV20-1 and TRBJ2-4; D is unresolved. CDR1 and CDR2 from the germline V gene are DFQATT and SNEGSKA (reference sequence). The CDR3 is 13 amino acids. Trimming took off 3 bases at V and 0 bases at J, with 6 bases between the two ends. The CDR3 DNA is TGCAGTGCTAGTCTGCTAGCCAAAAACATTCAGTACTTC. Its protein is CSASLLAKNIQYF.

This clonotype was found a few times. The chain has TRBV12-3 or TRBV12-4 and TRBJ2-5; 8 nucleotides agree with TRBD1. J lost 4 bases, V lost 5 bases, and 9 bases had no gene match. The length of the CDR3 is 15 residues. The CDR3 protein is CASSPTRTGRETQYF. CDR3 sequence (DNA): TGTGCCAGCAGTCCGACTCGGACAGGGCGAGAGACCCAGTACTTC.

This clonotype was picked up many times. The chain carries TRBV20-1 and TRBJ2-1, with TRBD1 as a possible D gene (6 bases). V shed 0 bases and J shed 1 base, with 16 bases lying between them. Germline loops: CDR1 DFQATT, CDR2 SNEGSKA (reference sequence). The CDR3 totals 17 residues. CDR3 loop: CSARDKYRVGSYNEQFF. CDR3 DNA sequence: TGCAGTGCTAGAGACAAATACAGGGTTGGGTCCTACAATGAGCAGTTCTTC.

This clonotype was seen more than once but under ten times. The J gene is TRBJ2-1, the V gene TRBV19; 7 nucleotides agree with TRBD2. Losses at the gene ends were 5 bases for V and 4 bases for J; bases not matched to a gene: 11. The CDR3 runs 16 residues. Germline V gives CDR1 LNHDA, CDR2 SQIVND (reference sequence). The CDR3 is CASSPRQASGYNEQFF. In nucleotides, the CDR3 is TGTGCCAGTAGTCCTAGGCAAGCTAGCGGATACAATGAGCAGTTCTTC.

This clonotype came up many times. This chain connects TRBV24-1 to TRBJ2-1, with TRBD1 identical over 11 bases. Losses at the gene ends were 2 bases for V and 4 bases for J; bases not matched to a gene: 3. Looked up from germline, CDR1 is KGHDR and CDR2 is SFDVKD. The length of the CDR3 is 16 residues. For the CDR3, the DNA is TGTGCCACCAGTGATTGGAGGGACAGGGGGTACAATGAGCAGTTCTTC. Translation gives CATSDWRDRGYNEQFF.

This clonotype was recorded many times. This CDR3 reads CASSLAGGQGYEQYF. In DNA form, the CDR3 reads TGTGCCAGCAGCTTAGCGGGGGGACAGGGCTACGAGCAGTACTTC. The V gene is TRBV7-9, the J gene TRBJ2-7; 9 nucleotides align to TRBD1. CDR3 length: 15 residues. Germline trimming cut 0 bases from V and 3 bases from J; bases unmatched to any gene: 3. From germline, CDR1 is SEHNR and CDR2 FQNEAQ (reference sequence). The full variable domain, in which reference TRBV7-9 and TRBJ2-7 provide the parts outside the CDR3, is DTGVSQNPRHKITKRGQNVTFRCDPISEHNRLYWYRQTLGQGPEFLTYFQNEAQLEKSRLLSDRFSAERPKGSFSTLEIQRTEQGDSAMYLCASSLAGGQGYEQYFGPGTRLTVT.

The sample holds a few counts of this clonotype. This rearrangement joins TRBV7-9 to TRBJ1-2; 9 bases are a match to TRBD1. J was trimmed by 7 bases and V by 5 bases; bases with no gene match: 8. The CDR3 consists of 14 residues. Germline lookup yields CDR1 SEHNR and CDR2 FQNEAQ (reference sequence). The CDR3 nucleotides read TGTGCCAGCAGCACTACAGGGGGCAGAGGTGGCTACACCTTC. Amino acid sequence: CASSTTGGRGGYTF.